The 28 T cell receptor beta chains below all came from one sample that was sequenced in a study of cytomegalovirus exposure and HLA in healthy donors. A multiplex PCR was run with 60 Vbeta primers and 13 Jbeta primers. Here immunoSEQ multiplex PCR was the method, and the copy in TCRdb shows in-frame clones only, minus some. The sample contains 80,000 to 100,000 clones, 60% to 80% of which appear only once. The sequenced sample was PBMCs. These receptors were obtained from a female donor in good health and CMV-seronegative.

The genes are TRBV19 and TRBJ2-5, with unresolved D. Per the germline V gene, CDR1 is LNHDA and CDR2 is SQIVND (reference sequence). The V end was cut by 1 base, the J end by 1 base, with 7 bases between. The CDR3 loop spans 14 amino acids. The CDR3 loop is CASSIVAGQETQYF. In nucleotides, the CDR3 is TGTGCCAGTAGTATAGTGGCAGGCCAAGAGACCCAGTACTTC.

This sequence joins TRBV28 and TRBJ1-5; TRBD1 is a possible D gene (6 bases). The CDR3 contains 13 residues. Trimming removed 6 bases from V and 5 bases from J, with 11 bases in between. Per germline, CDR1 MDHEN and CDR2 SYDVKM. The CDR3 coding sequence is TGTGCCAGCAGGGGACATTGGGATCAGCCCCAGCATTTT. Amino acids: CASRGHWDQPQHF.

This chain links TRBV5-6 with TRBJ2-1; 9 bases are a match to TRBD1. The CDR3 totals 15 residues. After removal of 4 bases from V and 2 bases from J, the junction contained 4 bases not matched to a gene. Germline V CDR1 and CDR2: SGHDT, YYEEEE. This chain's CDR3 is CASSAGQGTYNEQFF. The CDR3 bases are TGTGCCAGCAGCGCCGGACAGGGGACCTACAATGAGCAGTTCTTC.

The V gene is TRBV5-6, the J gene TRBJ2-1, with a weak D call TRBD2 (6 bases). Trimming cost V 4 bases and J 10 bases, with 12 bases left between them. CDR3 length: 12 residues. The germline V gene has CDR1 SGHDT and CDR2 YYEEEE. The CDR3 DNA is TGTGCCAGCAGCCTTCGGGGGTGGGAGCAGTTCTTC. Translating gives CASSLRGWEQFF.

The sample holds a few counts of this clone. This chain joins TRBV18 and TRBJ2-1; 9 bases line up with TRBD2. The CDR3 is 14 residues long. Germline V gene data show CDR1 as KGHSH and CDR2 as LQKENI. V was clipped by 1 base and J by 9 bases; unmatched bases: 4. The CDR3 sequence: CASSPLREGGEQFF. The CDR3 bases are TGTGCCAGCTCACCACTGCGGGAGGGCGGTGAGCAGTTCTTC.

The chain employs TRBV11-3 and TRBJ1-1, with D perhaps TRBD1 (5 bases). The V and J ends lost 7 bases and 4 bases respectively, with 13 bases between them. The CDR3 totals 13 residues. Per the germline V gene, CDR1 is SGHNT and CDR2 is YENEEA. Here the CDR3 reads CASILAGGTEAFF. In nucleotides, the CDR3 is TGTGCCAGCATCCTAGCCGGGGGCACTGAAGCTTTCTTT.

V is TRBV11-3 and J is TRBJ2-7, with 8 nucleotides matching TRBD1. Germline CDR1 is SGHNT and CDR2 is YENEEA. V lost 5 bases and J lost 0; bases outside the gene matches: 6. The CDR3 runs to 15 residues. Written as DNA, the CDR3 is TGTGCCAGCAGCGCTCGGACAGGGAGCTCCTACGAGCAGTACTTC. The encoded protein is CASSARTGSSYEQYF.

J is TRBJ2-1 and V is TRBV29-1; 9 nucleotides align to TRBD1. The V segment lost 2 bases and the J segment 8 bases; nucleotides outside the gene matches: 16. Germline V gene sequence: CDR1 SQVTM, CDR2 ANQGSEA. This CDR3 has 17 residues. CDR3 sequence reads: CSVEKRGQGLGGYEQFF. CDR3 DNA: TGCAGCGTTGAAAAACGTGGACAGGGGTTGGGCGGCTATGAGCAGTTCTTC.

The rearrangement joins TRBV9 to TRBJ2-5, with a possible D match to TRBD2 (5 bases). Germline V lookup: CDR1 SGDLS, CDR2 YYNGEE. The CDR3 totals 11 residues. The germline V and J ends were trimmed by 3 bases and 5 bases, with 5 bases remaining between them. DNA for the CDR3: TGTGCCAGCAGCGGAGGGGAGACCCAGTACTTC. It codes for CASSGGETQYF.

A few counts support this clone. The V and J genes are TRBV6-5 and TRBJ1-2; 9 nucleotides agree with TRBD1. V trimming: 4 bases; J trimming: 5 bases; junction bases outside the gene matches: 5. This CDR3 is built from 14 residues. CDR1 is MNHEY, CDR2 SVGAGI, per germline. DNA of the CDR3: TGTGCCAGCAGTTTACCGGGACAGGGTTATGGCTACACCTTC. It codes for CASSLPGQGYGYTF.

This chain links TRBV25-1 with TRBJ1-1; D might be TRBD1 (5 bases). The CDR3 is 16 amino acids. Trimming shortened V by 2 bases and J by 1 base, and 14 bases separated the two germline ends. The V gene's germline CDR1 is MGHDK and CDR2 SYGVNS. The DNA of the CDR3 is TGTGCCAGCAGTGAAGTCTCAGGGAAGGGGAACACTGAAGCTTTCTTT. Translated, it gives CASSEVSGKGNTEAFF.

This chain uses TRBV2 with TRBJ2-3; TRBD2 might be the D (7 bases). There are 14 residues in the CDR3. Trimming pared 11 bases from V and 2 bases from J, leaving 17 bases between. Germline loops: CDR1 SNHLY, CDR2 FYNNEI. The CDR3 region has the DNA TGTGCCGGAGGAGGGGGGGCCTCCACAGATACGCAGTATTTT. Residues: CAGGGGASTDTQYF.

The rearrangement uses TRBV19 and TRBJ1-5; D is perhaps TRBD1 (6 bases). This CDR3 spans 16 amino acids. Germline CDR1 reads LNHDA; CDR2 reads SQIVND (reference sequence). The V and J ends lost 1 base and 7 bases respectively, with 17 bases between them. This CDR3 reads CASSIVGRGEEQPQHF. The CDR3 DNA is TGTGCCAGTAGTATAGTAGGCAGGGGAGAGGAGCAGCCCCAGCATTTT. The whole variable domain, remainder taken from reference TRBV19 and TRBJ1-5, is DGGITQSPKYLFRKEGQNVTLSCEQNLNHDAMYWYRQDPGQGLRLIYYSQIVNDFQKGDIAEGYSVSREKKESFPLTVTSAQKNPTAFYLCASSIVGRGEEQPQHFGDGTRLSIL.

This clone has a handful of counts. The genes are TRBV28 and TRBJ2-5; the match to TRBD1 covers 7 bases. The junction had 6 bases not matched to a gene; V was cut back by 6 bases and J by 2 bases. The length of the CDR3 is 14 residues. The V gene's germline CDR1 is MDHEN and CDR2 SYDVKM. The CDR3 DNA sequence: TGTGCCAGCAGCATAGGGACAGCTCAAGAGACCCAGTACTTC. It is translated as CASSIGTAQETQYF.

The rearrangement links TRBV9 to TRBJ2-1; 14 bases agree with TRBD2. CDR3 length: 18 residues. V lost 2 bases to trimming and J lost 4 bases; unmatched junction nucleotides: 8. Looked up from germline, CDR1 is SGDLS and CDR2 is YYNGEE. This CDR3 reads CASSVVRTSGGSYNEQFF. In DNA, the CDR3 is TGTGCCAGCAGCGTGGTCAGGACTAGCGGGGGGAGTTACAATGAGCAGTTCTTC. Variable domain in full (rest from reference TRBV9 and TRBJ2-1): DSGVTQTPKHLITATGQRVTLRCSPRSGDLSVYWYQQSLDQGLQFLIQYYNGEERAKGNILERFSAQQFPDLHSELNLSSLELGDSALYFCASSVVRTSGGSYNEQFFGPGTRLTVL.

J is TRBJ2-7 and V is TRBV7-9; 8 bases match TRBD2. The V segment lost 6 bases and the J segment 2 bases; nucleotides outside the gene matches: 12. The CDR3 is 16 amino acids. Per germline, CDR1 SEHNR and CDR2 FQNEAQ (reference sequence). The CDR3 spells CASRRAGGTSPYEQYF. Written as DNA, the CDR3 is TGTGCCAGCAGGCGTGCGGGGGGAACATCCCCCTACGAGCAGTACTTC.

The chain uses TRBV19 and TRBJ1-1; no firm D call. Germline assignment: CDR1 LNHDA and CDR2 SQIVND (reference sequence). This CDR3 is built from 13 residues. Trimming shortened V by 3 bases and J by 1 base, and 6 bases separated the two germline ends. The CDR3 region has the DNA TGTGCCAGTAGTATCGCTACGAACACTGAAGCTTTCTTT. It codes for CASSIATNTEAFF. Drawing the rest from reference TRBV19 and TRBJ1-1, the complete variable domain is DGGITQSPKYLFRKEGQNVTLSCEQNLNHDAMYWYRQDPGQGLRLIYYSQIVNDFQKGDIAEGYSVSREKKESFPLTVTSAQKNPTAFYLCASSIATNTEAFFGQGTRLTVV.

The chain combines TRBV10-1 with TRBJ2-2; maybe TRBD2 (6 bases). Trimming stripped 2 bases from V and 1 base from J, with 11 bases between. The CDR3 is 16 residues long. The V gene's germline CDR1 is WNHNN and CDR2 SYGVQD (reference sequence). The CDR3 nucleotides are TGCGCCAGCAGTGAGGGGGGGATTCGGAACACCGGGGAGCTGTTTTTT. Protein product: CASSEGGIRNTGELFF.

The chain uses TRBV19 and TRBJ2-2; D not certain. CDR1 and CDR2 (germline): LNHDA, SQIVND (reference sequence). This CDR3 region has 12 residues. Trimming removed 10 bases at V and 3 bases at J, with 9 bases between. CDR3 coding DNA: TGTGCCATTAGAGAGTACACCGGGGAGCTGTTTTTT. The encoded protein is CAIREYTGELFF.

This chain links TRBV28 with TRBJ1-2; perhaps TRBD1 as D (6 bases). CDR1 and CDR2 (germline): MDHEN, SYDVKM. The CDR3 extends over 13 amino acids. V was clipped by 8 bases and J by 5 bases, with 15 bases between them. CDR3 DNA sequence: TGTGCCAGCCAGACAGGATTTGGGTATGGCTACACCTTC. This gives the protein CASQTGFGYGYTF.

On this clone: Other DNA sequences in the same sample also yield this CDR3. V usage is TRBV27 and J usage is TRBJ1-1, with 7 positions matching TRBD1. CDR3 length: 14 residues. CDR1 MNHEY and CDR2 SMNVEV come from the germline V gene (reference sequence). V trimming: 5 bases; J trimming: 1 base; junction bases outside the gene matches: 4. The CDR3 bases are TGTGCCAGCAGTCCCGGGACAGCGAACACTGAAGCTTTCTTT. This codes for CASSPGTANTEAFF.

This clone has a handful of counts. J is TRBJ2-1 and V is TRBV7-9; the match to TRBD2 covers 7 bases. CDR3 length: 15 residues. Germline lookup yields CDR1 SEHNR and CDR2 FQNEAQ (reference sequence). V shed 5 bases and J 7 bases; nucleotides not matched to a gene: 11. DNA of the CDR3: TGTGCCAGCAGCGGGGGAGGACTAGTGGTTAATGAGCAGTTCTTC. Translated: CASSGGGLVVNEQFF.

This clone came up once. The J gene is TRBJ1-1, the V gene TRBV4-3, with D unresolved. Trimming took 0 bases from V and 5 from J, leaving 7 bases between them. Germline V gene lookup returns CDR1 LGHNA and CDR2 YSLEER. The CDR3 is 13 residues long. CDR3 nucleotide sequence: TGCGCCAGCAGCCAAGATACGGGGACTGAAGCTTTCTTT. Translated, it gives CASSQDTGTEAFF.

The V gene is TRBV7-9, the J gene TRBJ1-6; 10 bases agree with TRBD1. V was pared by 7 bases and J by 11 bases, with 5 bases of the junction left unmatched. CDR1 is SEHNR and CDR2 is FQNEAQ in the germline V gene (reference sequence). The CDR3 is 13 residues long. Here the CDR3 reads CASNPGQGTPLHF. The CDR3 bases are TGTGCCAGCAATCCGGGACAGGGGACACCCCTCCACTTT.

The chain joins TRBV6-1 to TRBJ2-2; D is uncertain. Trimming took off 3 bases at V and 3 bases at J, with 8 bases between the two ends. The germline CDR1 and CDR2 sequences are MNHNS and SASEGT. The CDR3 contains 14 residues. The CDR3 sequence: CASSDGRHTGELFF. In nucleotides, the CDR3 is TGTGCCAGCAGTGACGGCAGGCACACCGGGGAGCTGTTTTTT.

This clone was recorded once. The chain carries TRBV5-1 and TRBJ2-7; 7 nucleotides align to TRBD1. Germline V lookup: CDR1 SGHRS, CDR2 YFSETQ. The CDR3 is 14 residues long. V was clipped by 6 bases and J by 7 bases; unmatched bases: 13. The CDR3 DNA sequence: TGCGCCAGCACCGCGGCCGGGACAGCGGCTGAGCAGTACTTC. The encoded protein is CASTAAGTAAEQYF.

CDR3 loop: CSGQGKGEQYF. The CDR3 DNA is TGCAGCGGTCAGGGTAAGGGCGAGCAGTACTTC. The chain is built from TRBV29-1 and TRBJ2-7; a weak D match, TRBD1 (5 bases). V lost 7 bases and J 6 bases, leaving 13 bases between the germline ends. The CDR3 consists of 11 residues. Germline V gene lookup returns CDR1 SQVTM and CDR2 ANQGSEA.

This clone has just one count. The V and J genes are TRBV30 and TRBJ1-5; D is undetermined. V lost 3 bases to trimming and J lost 4 bases, with 10 bases between them. Germline V gene lookup returns CDR1 GTSNPN and CDR2 SVGIG (reference sequence). This CDR3 spans 13 amino acids. Here the CDR3 DNA reads TGTGCCTGGAGCGGGGTCCTTAATCAGCCCCAGCATTTT. Its translation is CAWSGVLNQPQHF. The entire variable domain, with the rest obtained from reference TRBV30 and TRBJ1-5, is as follows: SQTIHQWPATLVQPVGSPLSLECTVEGTSNPNLYWYRQAAGRGLQLLFYSVGIGQISSEVPQNLSASRPQDRQFILSSKKLLLSDSGFYLCAWSGVLNQPQHFGDGTRLSIL.